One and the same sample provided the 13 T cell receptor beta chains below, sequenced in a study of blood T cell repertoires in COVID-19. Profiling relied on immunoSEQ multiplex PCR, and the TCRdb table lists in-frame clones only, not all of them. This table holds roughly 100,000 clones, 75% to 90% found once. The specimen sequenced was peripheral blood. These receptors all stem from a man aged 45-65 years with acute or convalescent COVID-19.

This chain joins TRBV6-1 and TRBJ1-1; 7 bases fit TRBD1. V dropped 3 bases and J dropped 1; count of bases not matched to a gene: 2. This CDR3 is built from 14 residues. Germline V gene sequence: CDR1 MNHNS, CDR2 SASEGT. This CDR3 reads CASSDRGANTEAFF. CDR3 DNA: TGTGCCAGCAGTGACAGGGGGGCGAACACTGAAGCTTTCTTT.

This CDR3 is CSAPTGDTQYF. For the CDR3, the DNA is TGCAGTGCCCCCACGGGAGATACGCAGTATTTT. The rearrangement links TRBV20-1 to TRBJ2-3, with unresolved D. Deletions cut 6 bases from V and 5 bases from J, with 9 bases between. CDR3 length: 11 residues. Looked up from germline, CDR1 is DFQATT and CDR2 is SNEGSKA (reference sequence).

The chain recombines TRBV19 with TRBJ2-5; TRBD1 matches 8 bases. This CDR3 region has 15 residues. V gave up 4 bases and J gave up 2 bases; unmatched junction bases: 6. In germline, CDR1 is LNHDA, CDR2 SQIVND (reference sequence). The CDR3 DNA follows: TGTGCCAGTAGTACCCGGACAGGGCTTCAAGAGACCCAGTACTTC. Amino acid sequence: CASSTRTGLQETQYF.

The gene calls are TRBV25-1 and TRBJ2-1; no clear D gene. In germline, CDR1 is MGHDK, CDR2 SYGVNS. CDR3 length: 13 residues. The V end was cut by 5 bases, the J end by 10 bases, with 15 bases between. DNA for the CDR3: TGTGCCAGCAGTCACATGGTGGCATTCGAGCAGTTCTTC. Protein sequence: CASSHMVAFEQFF.

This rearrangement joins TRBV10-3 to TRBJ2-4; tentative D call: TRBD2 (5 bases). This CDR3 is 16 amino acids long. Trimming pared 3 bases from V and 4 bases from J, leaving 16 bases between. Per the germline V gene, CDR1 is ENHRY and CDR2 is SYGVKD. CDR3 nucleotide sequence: TGTGCCATCAGTGACGGTGCCGGAGGACTTAAAAACATTCAGTACTTC. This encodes CAISDGAGGLKNIQYF.

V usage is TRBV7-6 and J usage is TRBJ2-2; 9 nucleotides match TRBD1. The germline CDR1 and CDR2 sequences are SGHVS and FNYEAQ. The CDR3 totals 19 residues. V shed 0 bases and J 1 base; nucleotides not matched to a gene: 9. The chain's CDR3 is CASSLAWTGAWGNTGELFF. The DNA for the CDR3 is TGTGCCAGCAGCTTAGCCTGGACAGGGGCTTGGGGGAACACCGGGGAGCTGTTTTTT. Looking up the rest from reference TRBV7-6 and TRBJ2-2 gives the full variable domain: GAGVSQSPRYKVTKRGQDVALRCDPISGHVSLYWYRQALGQGPEFLTYFNYEAQQDKSGLPNDRFSAERPEGSISTLTIQRTEQRDSAMYRCASSLAWTGAWGNTGELFFGEGSRLTVL.

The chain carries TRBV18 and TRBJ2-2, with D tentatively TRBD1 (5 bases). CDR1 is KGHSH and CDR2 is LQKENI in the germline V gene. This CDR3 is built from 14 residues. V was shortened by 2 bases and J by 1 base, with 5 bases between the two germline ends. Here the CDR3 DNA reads TGTGCCAGCTCACCAACAGGGAACACCGGGGAGCTGTTTTTT. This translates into CASSPTGNTGELFF. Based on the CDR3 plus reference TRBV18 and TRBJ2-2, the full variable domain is NAGVMQNPRHLVRRRGQEARLRCSPMKGHSHVYWYRQLPEEGLKFMVYLQKENIIDESGMPKERFSAEFPKEGPSILRIQQVVRGDSAAYFCASSPTGNTGELFFGEGSRLTVL.

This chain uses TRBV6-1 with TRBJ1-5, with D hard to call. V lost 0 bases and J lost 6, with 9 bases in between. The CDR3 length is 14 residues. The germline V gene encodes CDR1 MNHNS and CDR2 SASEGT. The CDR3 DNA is TGTGCCAGCAGTGAAGCAAGCGGGATTCAGCCCCAGCATTTT. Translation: CASSEASGIQPQHF.

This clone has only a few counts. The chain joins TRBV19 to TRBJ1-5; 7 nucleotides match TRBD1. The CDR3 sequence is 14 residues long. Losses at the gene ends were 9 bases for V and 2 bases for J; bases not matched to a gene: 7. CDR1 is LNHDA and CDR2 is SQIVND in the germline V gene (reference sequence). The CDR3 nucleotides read TGTGCCAGCCGTCTGCAGGGGGGCAATCAGCCCCAGCATTTT. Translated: CASRLQGGNQPQHF.

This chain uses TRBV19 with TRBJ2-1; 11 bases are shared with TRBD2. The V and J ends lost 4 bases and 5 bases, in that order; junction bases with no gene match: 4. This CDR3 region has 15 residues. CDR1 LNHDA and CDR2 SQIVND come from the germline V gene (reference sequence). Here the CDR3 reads CASSTGTSGNNEQFF. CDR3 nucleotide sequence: TGTGCCAGTAGTACCGGGACTAGCGGAAACAATGAGCAGTTCTTC.

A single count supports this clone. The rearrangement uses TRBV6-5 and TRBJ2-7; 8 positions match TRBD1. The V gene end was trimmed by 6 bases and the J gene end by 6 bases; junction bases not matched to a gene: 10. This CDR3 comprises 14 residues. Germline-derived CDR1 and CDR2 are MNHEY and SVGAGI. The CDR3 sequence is CASRPGQAPSEQYF. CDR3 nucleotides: TGTGCCAGCAGACCGGGACAGGCCCCATCCGAGCAGTACTTC.

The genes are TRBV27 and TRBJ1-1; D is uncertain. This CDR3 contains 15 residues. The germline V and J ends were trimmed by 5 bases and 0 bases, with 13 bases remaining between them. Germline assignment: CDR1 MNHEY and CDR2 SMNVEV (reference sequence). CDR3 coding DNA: TGTGCCAGCAGTGAGGATGGCCCGTTGAACACTGAAGCTTTCTTT. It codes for CASSEDGPLNTEAFF.

The CDR3 nucleotides are TGCGCCAGCAGCCCAGTGACTAGCGGGAGGGTCGAGACCCAGTACTTC. It is translated as CASSPVTSGRVETQYF. This chain uses TRBV5-1 with TRBJ2-5, with 14 positions matching TRBD2. V trimming: 4 bases; J trimming: 5 bases; junction bases outside the gene matches: 7. Germline CDR1 is SGHRS and CDR2 is YFSETQ. This CDR3 region has 16 residues.